The 29 T cell receptor beta chains presented below share a single source sample, sequenced in a study of molecular identifiers for immune sequencing clone quantification. TCRdb recomputed calls from the PCR reads with MiXCR, one row per CDR3 protein. The data contain about 640,000 distinct CDR3 sequences, just under 20% of them singletons. The sample comprised naive CD8+ T cells from blood, with Jurkat cell RNA spiked in. Subset here: FACS-sorted CD8+CD4-CCR7+CD45RA+ naive T cells. The receptor source for this set is a human donor in good health. Some libraries in this study had Jurkat cell RNA spiked in.

The rearrangement uses TRBV18 and TRBJ2-1; D is possibly TRBD1 (6 bases). V was trimmed by 1 base and J by 7 bases, leaving 14 bases between them. From germline, CDR1 is KGHSH and CDR2 LQKENI. The length of the CDR3 is 15 residues. CDR3 sequence reads: CASSPLGAGENEQFF. The CDR3 DNA reads as TGTGCCAGCTCACCACTGGGGGCCGGAGAGAATGAGCAGTTCTTC.

This clonotype was observed many times. The V and J genes are TRBV5-1 and TRBJ2-3; the match to TRBD1 covers 7 bases. V lost 0 bases and J lost 2; bases outside the gene matches: 6. Germline CDR1 and CDR2: SGHRS and YFSETQ. The CDR3 sequence is 16 residues long. The CDR3 sequence is CASSLGRGGDTDTQYF. CDR3 coding DNA: TGCGCCAGCAGCTTGGGGCGAGGGGGCGACACAGATACGCAGTATTTT.

The CDR3 sequence is CASSQTGQITGELFF. Written as DNA, the CDR3 is TGCGCCAGCAGTCAAACCGGACAGATAACCGGGGAGCTGTTTTTT. The V call is TRBV10-2, the J call TRBJ2-2; TRBD1 is a possible D gene (6 bases). V lost 5 bases to trimming and J lost 5 bases, with 15 bases between them. Per the germline V gene, CDR1 is WSHSY and CDR2 is SAAADI. The CDR3 has 15 amino acids.

This clonotype was seen more than once but under ten times. The chain has TRBV12-3 or TRBV12-4 and TRBJ1-5, with a weak D call TRBD1 (6 bases). V lost 4 bases, J lost 2 bases, and 12 bases lay in between. This CDR3 is 15 amino acids long. The CDR3 spells CASSSDRLGNQPQHF. The CDR3 nucleotides read TGTGCCAGCAGTTCCGACAGGTTGGGCAATCAGCCCCAGCATTTT.

The chain carries TRBV20-1 and TRBJ1-4; tentatively, D is TRBD1 (5 bases). The V and J ends lost 5 bases and 5 bases respectively, with 15 bases between them. Germline lookup yields CDR1 DFQATT and CDR2 SNEGSKA (reference sequence). CDR3 length: 14 amino acids. CDR3 in amino acids: CSAQTGTANEKLFF. The DNA for the CDR3 is TGCAGTGCTCAGACCGGGACGGCAAATGAAAAACTGTTTTTT.

J is TRBJ2-7 and V is TRBV4-1; D gene unclear. The CDR3 length is 14 residues. Looked up from germline, CDR1 is MGHRA and CDR2 is YSYEKL. The germline V and J ends were trimmed by 1 base and 2 bases, with 9 bases remaining between them. The CDR3 reads CASSQGAATYEQYF. Here the CDR3 DNA reads TGCGCCAGCAGCCAAGGGGCGGCGACCTACGAGCAGTACTTC.

This clonotype occurred many times. The chain uses TRBV19 and TRBJ2-7; 13 nucleotides align to TRBD2. J lost 3 bases, V lost 5 bases, and 1 base had no gene match. The CDR3 contains 14 residues. CDR1 and CDR2 (germline): LNHDA, SQIVND (reference sequence). The CDR3 here is CASSRLAGGYEQYF. CDR3 sequence (DNA): TGTGCCAGTAGTCGACTAGCGGGGGGCTACGAGCAGTACTTC.

This clonotype has a count of ten or more. The V gene is TRBV7-2, the J gene TRBJ2-6, with TRBD1 identical over 11 bases. Trimming removed 7 bases from V and 0 bases from J; junction bases left unmatched: 8. CDR1 is SGHTA, CDR2 FQGNSA, per germline. The CDR3 extends over 18 amino acids. The CDR3 bases are TGTGCCAGCACCCGAGTTGGGACAGGGGGCTCTGGGGCCAACGTCCTGACTTTC. It yields the protein CASTRVGTGGSGANVLTF.

As concerns this clonotype: A much more abundant neighbour one base away suggests this may be a read error. V is TRBV27 and J is TRBJ2-7, with D tentatively TRBD2 (6 bases). CDR3 length: 15 amino acids. The germline V gene has CDR1 MNHEY and CDR2 SMNVEV (reference sequence). V was trimmed by 0 bases and J by 5 bases, leaving 14 bases between them. CDR3 in DNA: TGTGCCAGCAGTTTATCGCCTGGCGGGGCCCACGAGCAGTACTTC. This gives the protein CASSLSPGGAHEQYF.

The chain carries TRBV29-1 and TRBJ1-2; a weak D match, TRBD1 (5 bases). In germline, CDR1 is SQVTM, CDR2 ANQGSEA. Trimming removed 4 bases at V and 6 bases at J, with 12 bases between. The length of the CDR3 is 12 residues. CDR3 loop: CSVVEKGDGYTF. The DNA of the CDR3 is TGCAGCGTTGTTGAAAAAGGGGATGGCTACACCTTC.

This clonotype has at least ten counts. V gene TRBV24-1 combines with J gene TRBJ2-5, with a tentative D call TRBD2 (6 bases). This CDR3 has 14 amino acids. CDR1 KGHDR and CDR2 SFDVKD come from the germline V gene. The V end was cut by 1 base, the J end by 4 bases, with 9 bases between. In DNA, the CDR3 is TGTGCCACCAGTGATTTCTCCGGGGGAGAGACCCAGTACTTC. Translating it yields CATSDFSGGETQYF.

This clonotype was recorded many times. The chain combines TRBV4-1 with TRBJ2-1; D is possibly TRBD1 (6 bases). CDR3 length: 14 residues. The germline V gene encodes CDR1 MGHRA and CDR2 YSYEKL. Trimming removed 1 base from V and 7 bases from J, with 11 bases in between. CDR3 sequence (DNA): TGCGCCAGCAGCCAAGTAACAGGGACGAATGAGCAGTTCTTC. Translation: CASSQVTGTNEQFF.

This clonotype was observed at least ten times. The rearrangement uses TRBV7-9 and TRBJ1-4, with D possibly TRBD1 on 5 matching bases. V was shortened by 4 bases and J by 7 bases, with 13 bases between the two germline ends. The CDR3 length is 14 residues. Germline CDR1 reads SEHNR; CDR2 reads FQNEAQ (reference sequence). As DNA, the CDR3 is TGTGCCAGCAGCTCCGGGACTGGAGTTGAAAAACTGTTTTTT. The encoded protein is CASSSGTGVEKLFF.

This clonotype was found many times. The V gene is TRBV19, the J gene TRBJ2-4; no definite D call. Germline CDR1 LNHDA, CDR2 SQIVND (reference sequence). CDR3 size: 15 residues. Trimming left V 1 base short and J 1 base short, with 8 bases between. The CDR3 coding sequence is TGTGCCAGTAGTATAGCGACACGGGCCAAAAACATTCAGTACTTC. Its protein is CASSIATRAKNIQYF.

As to this clonotype: The CDR3 does not end in the conserved phenylalanine or tryptophan, so this is likely a read error. This chain connects TRBV7-2 to TRBJ2-7; 11 bases agree with TRBD1. V dropped 1 base and J dropped 4; count of bases not matched to a gene: 9. The CDR3 sequence is 17 residues long. Germline CDR1 SGHTA, CDR2 FQGNSA. The CDR3 DNA is TGTGCCAGCAGCTTAGGGACAGGGGGCCCCATCTCGTACGAGCAGTACTCC. This encodes CASSLGTGGPISYEQYS.

This clonotype was recorded at least ten times. The J gene is TRBJ2-5, the V gene TRBV7-2, with 7 bases fitting TRBD2. V shed 5 bases, J shed 4 bases, and the junction held 13 bases outside the gene matches. The CDR3 sequence is 16 residues long. Germline V gives CDR1 SGHTA, CDR2 FQGNSA. The CDR3 here is CASSPTVAGVLETQYF. In DNA, the CDR3 is TGTGCCAGCAGCCCGACGGTGGCGGGAGTATTAGAGACCCAGTACTTC. Based on the CDR3 plus reference TRBV7-2 and TRBJ2-5, the full variable domain is GAGVSQSPSNKVTEKGKDVELRCDPISGHTALYWYRQSLGQGLEFLIYFQGNSAPDKSGLPSDRFSAERTGGSVSTLTIQRTQQEDSAVYLCASSPTVAGVLETQYFGPGTRLLVL.

This sequence joins TRBV9 and TRBJ2-2; no clear D. CDR1 and CDR2 from the germline V gene are SGDLS and YYNGEE. Trimming left V 3 bases short and J 5 bases short, with 8 bases between. The CDR3 has 13 residues. Here the CDR3 DNA reads TGTGCCAGCAGCGATAGACTGACCGGGGAGCTGTTTTTT. Translated, it gives CASSDRLTGELFF.

J is TRBJ2-7 and V is TRBV11-2, with 11 bases lining up with TRBD1. The CDR3 is 17 amino acids. V lost 5 bases to trimming and J lost 6 bases; unmatched junction nucleotides: 15. The germline gives CDR1 SGHAT, CDR2 FQNNGV. CDR3 in amino acids: CASSPGTGGLSSIEQYF. CDR3 DNA sequence: TGTGCCAGCAGCCCCGGGACAGGGGGTTTAAGTTCGATCGAGCAGTACTTC. The full variable domain, in which reference TRBV11-2 and TRBJ2-7 provide the parts outside the CDR3, is EAGVAQSPRYKIIEKRQSVAFWCNPISGHATLYWYQQILGQGPKLLIQFQNNGVVDDSQLPKDRFSAERLKGVDSTLKIQPAKLEDSAVYLCASSPGTGGLSSIEQYFGPGTRLTVT.

This clonotype came up once. Possible read error: a much larger clone is one base away. This chain joins TRBV12-3 or TRBV12-4 and TRBJ2-5; 8 bases are shared with TRBD2. This CDR3 region has 17 residues. Trimming cost V 5 bases and J 9 bases; bases outside gene matches: 20. The CDR3 reads CASSPQFGGGPWEAQYF. The CDR3 bases are TGTGCCAGCAGTCCCCAGTTCGGGGGGGGGCCATGGGAGGCCCAGTACTTC.

This clonotype came up many times. The genes are TRBV6-5 and TRBJ1-5; the match to TRBD1 covers 8 bases. V lost 6 bases to trimming and J lost 6 bases; unmatched junction nucleotides: 7. Germline lookup yields CDR1 MNHEY and CDR2 SVGAGI. This CDR3 is 14 amino acids long. CDR3 DNA: TGTGCCAGCAGCGACGACAGGGGACGTCAGCCCCAGCATTTT. Its protein is CASSDDRGRQPQHF.

This clonotype was counted ten times or more. This chain links TRBV2 with TRBJ2-3; no clear D. Germline V gene sequence: CDR1 SNHLY, CDR2 FYNNEI. Trimming shortened V by 4 bases and J by 0 bases, and 14 bases separated the two germline ends. This CDR3 region has 16 residues. For the CDR3, the DNA is TGTGCCAGCAGTGGCCCAGTAAGTTCTAGCACAGATACGCAGTATTTT. It codes for CASSGPVSSSTDTQYF.

At least ten counts were recorded for this clonotype. The rearrangement uses TRBV29-1 and TRBJ2-7; D not resolved. Germline assignment: CDR1 SQVTM and CDR2 ANQGSEA. Trimming shortened V by 2 bases and J by 1 base, and 12 bases separated the two germline ends. The CDR3 has 14 amino acids. This CDR3 is CSVELGMGSYEQYF. CDR3 nucleotides: TGCAGCGTTGAACTAGGTATGGGATCCTACGAGCAGTACTTC.

Details on this clonotype: Being one base from a much bigger clone, this may be a read error. The rearrangement uses TRBV6-2 or TRBV6-3 and TRBJ2-1; 9 positions agree with TRBD1. Germline assignment: CDR1 MNHEY and CDR2 SVGEGT. The CDR3 is made up of 18 amino acids. CDR3 sequence reads: CASSHSLFGTGSSNEQFF. The CDR3 DNA sequence: TGTGCCAGCAGTCACTCCCTTTTTGGGACAGGGTCTTCCAATGAGCAGTTCTTC.

The sample holds many counts of this clonotype. V usage is TRBV27 and J usage is TRBJ2-7; 7 positions agree with TRBD2. This CDR3 contains 15 residues. J gave up 4 bases and V 6 bases, and 12 bases lay outside the gene matches. Germline CDR1 and CDR2: MNHEY and SMNVEV (reference sequence). In nucleotides, the CDR3 is TGTGCCAGCAGCTTGAGAAGCGGGACTCCGTACGAGCAGTACTTC. Encoded protein: CASSLRSGTPYEQYF.

This clonotype was observed a handful of times. A read error is possible here, since a much larger clone lies one base away. The gene calls are TRBV14 and TRBJ2-3; D might be TRBD2 (5 bases). CDR1 and CDR2 from the germline V gene are SGHDN and FVKESK. The CDR3 is made up of 15 amino acids. Here the CDR3 DNA reads TGTGCCAGCAGCCAAGAGGCTAGCCACCGAGATGCGCAGTATTTT. Protein product: CASSQEASHRDAQYF.

Regarding this clonotype: Being one base from a much bigger clone, this may be a read error. The chain combines TRBV18 with TRBJ2-7; D remains ambiguous. V was shortened by 3 bases and J by 2 bases, with 11 bases between the two germline ends. Germline lookup yields CDR1 KGHSH and CDR2 LQKENI. The CDR3 covers 14 residues. CDR3 region: CASSPAGPTYEQYF. CDR3 coding DNA: TGTGCCAGCTCACCTGCAGGCCCAACCTACGAGCAGTACTTC.

There are many counts of this clonotype. The gene calls are TRBV4-1 and TRBJ2-7, with a tentative D call TRBD1 (6 bases). V lost 0 bases and J lost 1, with 10 bases in between. The length of the CDR3 is 15 residues. CDR1 is MGHRA and CDR2 is YSYEKL in the germline V gene. As DNA, the CDR3 is TGCGCCAGCAGCCAAGATACGGGGACATCCTACGAGCAGTACTTC. Translating gives CASSQDTGTSYEQYF.

Details on this clonotype: A read error may produce the germline difference seen at one junction end. The chain combines TRBV4-3 with TRBJ2-2; possibly TRBD2 for D (6 bases). This CDR3 spans 17 amino acids. The germline V gene has CDR1 LGHNA and CDR2 YSLEER. The CDR3 region has the DNA TGCGCCAGCAGCCAAAAAAAGACTAGTTCGAACACCGGGGAGCTGCTTTTT. It encodes CASSQKKTSSNTGELLF.

This clonotype was recorded at least ten times. The chain recombines TRBV27 with TRBJ2-7; 10 nucleotides agree with TRBD1. Per the germline V gene, CDR1 is MNHEY and CDR2 is SMNVEV (reference sequence). After removal of 4 bases from V and 6 bases from J, the junction contained 12 bases not matched to a gene. This CDR3 has 16 residues. CDR3 nucleotide sequence: TGTGCCAGCAGTTCGACCGCCGGGACAGGGGTAGGCGAGCAGTACTTC. Translating it yields CASSSTAGTGVGEQYF.